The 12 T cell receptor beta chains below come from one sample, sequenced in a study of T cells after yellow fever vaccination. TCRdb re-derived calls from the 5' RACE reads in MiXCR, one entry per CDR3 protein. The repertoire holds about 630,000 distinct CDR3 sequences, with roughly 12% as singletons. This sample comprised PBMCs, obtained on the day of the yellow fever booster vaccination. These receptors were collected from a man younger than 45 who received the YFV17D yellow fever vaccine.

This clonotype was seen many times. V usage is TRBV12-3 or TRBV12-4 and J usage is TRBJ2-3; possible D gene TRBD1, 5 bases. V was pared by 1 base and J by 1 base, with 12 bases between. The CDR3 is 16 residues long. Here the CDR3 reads CASSLGAAGRTDTQYF. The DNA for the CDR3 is TGTGCCAGCAGTTTAGGGGCAGCAGGGCGCACAGATACGCAGTATTTT.

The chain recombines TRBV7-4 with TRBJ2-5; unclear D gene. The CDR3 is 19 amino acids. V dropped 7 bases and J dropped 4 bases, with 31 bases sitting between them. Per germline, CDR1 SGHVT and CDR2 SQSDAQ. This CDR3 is CASIEALYQTSRIRETQYF. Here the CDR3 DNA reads TGTGCCAGCATCGAGGCCCTATATCAGACATCTCGTATCCGAGAGACCCAGTACTTC.

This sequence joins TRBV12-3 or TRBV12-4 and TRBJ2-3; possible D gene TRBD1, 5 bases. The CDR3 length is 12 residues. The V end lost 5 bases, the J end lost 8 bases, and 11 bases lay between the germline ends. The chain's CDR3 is CASSAYRSTQYF. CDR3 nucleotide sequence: TGTGCCAGCAGTGCCTACAGGTCTACGCAGTATTTT.

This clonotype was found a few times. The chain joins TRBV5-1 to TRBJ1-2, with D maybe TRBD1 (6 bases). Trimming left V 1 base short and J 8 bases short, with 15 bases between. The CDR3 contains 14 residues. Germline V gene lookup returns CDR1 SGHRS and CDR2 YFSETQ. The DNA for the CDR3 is TGCGCCAGCAGCTTGTCACAGGGTGAGACCGGCTACACCTTC. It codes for CASSLSQGETGYTF.

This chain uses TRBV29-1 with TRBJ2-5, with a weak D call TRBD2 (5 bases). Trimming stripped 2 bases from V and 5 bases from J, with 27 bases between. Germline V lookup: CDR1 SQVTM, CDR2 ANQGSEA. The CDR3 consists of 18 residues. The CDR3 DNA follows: TGCAGCGTTGAATTCGTGGGTCGCGACGGGATTTCAGATGAGACCCAGTACTTC. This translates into CSVEFVGRDGISDETQYF.

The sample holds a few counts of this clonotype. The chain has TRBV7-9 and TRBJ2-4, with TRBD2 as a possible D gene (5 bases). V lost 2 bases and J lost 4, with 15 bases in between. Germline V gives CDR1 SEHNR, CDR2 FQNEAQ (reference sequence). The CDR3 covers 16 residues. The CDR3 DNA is TGTGCCAGCAGCTTACGTGGGAGTGGAAAGAAAAACATTCAGTACTTC. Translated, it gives CASSLRGSGKKNIQYF.

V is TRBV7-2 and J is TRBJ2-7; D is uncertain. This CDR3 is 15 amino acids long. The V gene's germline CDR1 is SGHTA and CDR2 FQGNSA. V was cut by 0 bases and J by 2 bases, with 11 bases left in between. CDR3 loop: CASSLAVPSPYEQYF. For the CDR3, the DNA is TGTGCCAGCAGCTTAGCGGTACCTTCCCCCTACGAGCAGTACTTC.

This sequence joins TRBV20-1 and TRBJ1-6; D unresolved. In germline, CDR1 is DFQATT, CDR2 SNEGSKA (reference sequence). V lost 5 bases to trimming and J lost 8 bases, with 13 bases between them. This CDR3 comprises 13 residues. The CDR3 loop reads CSASRGFDSPLHF. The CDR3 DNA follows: TGCAGTGCTTCCCGCGGATTTGATTCACCCCTCCACTTT.

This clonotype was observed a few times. Here the CDR3 reads CSARASGQFNEKLFF. The CDR3 nucleotides read TGCAGTGCTAGGGCCTCGGGACAGTTTAATGAAAAACTGTTTTTT. The chain links TRBV20-1 to TRBJ1-4; TRBD1 aligns across 7 bases. The CDR3 runs to 15 residues. V lost 3 bases and J lost 4; bases outside the gene matches: 8. The germline V gene has CDR1 DFQATT and CDR2 SNEGSKA (reference sequence).

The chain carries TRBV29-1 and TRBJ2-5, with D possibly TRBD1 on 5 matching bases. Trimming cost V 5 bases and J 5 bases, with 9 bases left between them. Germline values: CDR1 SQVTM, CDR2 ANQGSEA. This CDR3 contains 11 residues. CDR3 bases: TGCAGCGTTCGGACAACCGAGACCCAGTACTTC. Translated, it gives CSVRTTETQYF.

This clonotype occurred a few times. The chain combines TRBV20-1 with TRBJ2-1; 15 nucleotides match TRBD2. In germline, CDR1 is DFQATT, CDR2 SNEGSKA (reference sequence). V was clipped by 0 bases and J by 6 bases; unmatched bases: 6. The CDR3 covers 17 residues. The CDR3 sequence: CSARDFRGLAGGNEQFF. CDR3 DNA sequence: TGCAGTGCTAGAGATTTTAGGGGACTAGCGGGAGGCAATGAGCAGTTCTTC.

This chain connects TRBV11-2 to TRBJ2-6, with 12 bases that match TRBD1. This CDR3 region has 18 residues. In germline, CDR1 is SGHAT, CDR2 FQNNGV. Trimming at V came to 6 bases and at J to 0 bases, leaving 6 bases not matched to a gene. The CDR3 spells CASSSPGQGASGANVLTF. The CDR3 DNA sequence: TGTGCCAGCAGTTCCCCGGGACAGGGGGCCTCTGGGGCCAACGTCCTGACTTTC.